These 18 T cell receptor beta chains share one sample of origin, sequenced in a study of shared clonotypes between healthy human individuals. Assay used: immunoSEQ multiplex PCR; TCRdb lists only in-frame clones, some missing. The sample records about 680,000 clones, roughly nine tenths being singletons. In the naive CD8 group, cells lacked CD45RO and were positively selected for CCR7, so terminally differentiated effector memory CD45RA+ cells were left out. Sequenced sample: naive CD8+ T cells sorted from blood. Source of these receptors: a man between 25 and 39 years old in good health.

The chain combines TRBV6-4 with TRBJ1-2; no firm D call. Trimming removed 6 bases from V and 4 bases from J, with 6 bases in between. The CDR3 length is 11 residues. Germline assignment: CDR1 MRHNA and CDR2 SNTAGT. CDR3 in DNA: TGTGCCAGCAGGGACGGCTATGGCTACACCTTC. This codes for CASRDGYGYTF.

The chain joins TRBV5-6 to TRBJ1-5, with 9 bases lining up with TRBD1. The V gene's germline CDR1 is SGHDT and CDR2 YYEEEE. This CDR3 is 14 amino acids long. The V gene end was trimmed by 4 bases and the J gene end by 7 bases; junction bases not matched to a gene: 6. The CDR3 reads CASSQGQGKQPQHF. The CDR3 nucleotides read TGTGCCAGCAGCCAGGGACAGGGAAAACAGCCCCAGCATTTT. The complete variable domain, with remaining parts taken from reference TRBV5-6 and TRBJ1-5, reads DAGVTQSPTHLIKTRGQQVTLRCSPKSGHDTVSWYQQALGQGPQFIFQYYEEEERQRGNFPDRFSGHQFPNYSSELNVNALLLGDSALYLCASSQGQGKQPQHFGDGTRLSIL.

The genes are TRBV4-1 and TRBJ2-1; 12 bases are shared with TRBD2. With 5 bases clipped from V and 9 bases from J, the junction kept 11 bases outside the gene matches. In germline, CDR1 is MGHRA, CDR2 YSYEKL. The length of the CDR3 is 16 residues. The CDR3 is CASSSRLAGVYGEQFF. The DNA of the CDR3 is TGCGCCAGCAGCTCGCGACTAGCGGGGGTCTATGGTGAGCAGTTCTTC.

This clone appeared once. The chain has TRBV14 and TRBJ2-1, with 11 bases identical to TRBD2. This CDR3 comprises 18 residues. Trimming at V came to 1 base and at J to 4 bases, leaving 9 bases not matched to a gene. Per the germline V gene, CDR1 is SGHDN and CDR2 is FVKESK. This CDR3 reads CASSQVRLAGTSYNEQFF. The CDR3 DNA reads as TGTGCCAGCAGCCAAGTTCGACTAGCGGGGACCTCATACAATGAGCAGTTCTTC. Filled out from reference TRBV14 and TRBJ2-1, the complete variable domain reads EAGVTQFPSHSVIEKGQTVTLRCDPISGHDNLYWYRRVMGKEIKFLLHFVKESKQDESGMPNNRFLAERTGGTYSTLKVQPAELEDSGVYFCASSQVRLAGTSYNEQFFGPGTRLTVL.

The CDR3 sequence is CASSVLTGEKSYTF. The CDR3 bases are TGTGCCAGCAGCGTCCTGACAGGGGAGAAGAGCTACACCTTC. The chain recombines TRBV7-9 with TRBJ1-2, with 8 bases that match TRBD1. Unmatched junction bases numbered 11, after V lost 5 bases and J lost 9 bases. The CDR3 extends over 14 amino acids. Per germline, CDR1 SEHNR and CDR2 FQNEAQ (reference sequence).

The V gene is TRBV6-4, the J gene TRBJ1-2; D ambiguous. Trimming took off 5 bases at V and 5 bases at J, with 15 bases between the two ends. Germline CDR1 and CDR2: MRHNA and SNTAGT. There are 14 residues in the CDR3. This chain's CDR3 is CASSSRGTAYGYTF. The DNA of the CDR3 is TGTGCCAGCAGTTCCCGCGGAACAGCTTATGGCTACACCTTC.

This chain uses TRBV5-1 with TRBJ2-3; 10 nucleotides align to TRBD2. V lost 0 bases and J lost 4; bases outside the gene matches: 5. Germline values: CDR1 SGHRS, CDR2 YFSETQ. The CDR3 runs to 16 residues. Here the CDR3 reads CASSLALAGVPDTQYF. CDR3 bases: TGCGCCAGCAGCTTGGCGCTAGCGGGAGTTCCAGATACGCAGTATTTT.

This clone has a single count. This chain uses TRBV10-1 with TRBJ2-3; maybe TRBD1 (6 bases). The germline CDR1 and CDR2 sequences are WNHNN and SYGVQD (reference sequence). Trimming removed 1 base from V and 0 bases from J, with 23 bases in between. The CDR3 has 20 residues. This CDR3 reads CASSEWGTGQGDHSTDTQYF. In DNA, the CDR3 is TGCGCCAGCAGTGAGTGGGGTACGGGACAAGGGGACCATAGCACAGATACGCAGTATTTT.

This CDR3 reads CASSLHWRHGYTF. DNA for the CDR3: TGTGCCAGCAGCTTACACTGGCGACATGGCTACACCTTC. The V gene is TRBV5-4, the J gene TRBJ1-2; D remains ambiguous. Germline loops: CDR1 SGHNT, CDR2 YYREEE (reference sequence). The CDR3 is 13 amino acids. The V end was cut by 2 bases, the J end by 6 bases, with 11 bases between. Full variable domain (rest looked up from reference TRBV5-4 and TRBJ1-2): ETGVTQSPTHLIKTRGQQVTLRCSSQSGHNTVSWYQQALGQGPQFIFQYYREEENGRGNFPPRFSGLQFPNYSSELNVNALELDDSALYLCASSLHWRHGYTFGSGTRLTVV.

The J gene is TRBJ2-7, the V gene TRBV4-1, with unresolved D. V dropped 0 bases and J dropped 0 bases, with 21 bases sitting between them. This CDR3 comprises 19 residues. Germline V gene data show CDR1 as MGHRA and CDR2 as YSYEKL. CDR3 sequence (DNA): TGCGCCAGCAGCCAAGATCAATGGAATTCCGAATCGAGCTCCTACGAGCAGTACTTC. Protein: CASSQDQWNSESSSYEQYF.

The gene calls are TRBV11-1 and TRBJ2-1, with 7 nucleotides matching TRBD1. CDR3 length: 18 residues. Unmatched junction bases numbered 14, after V lost 0 bases and J lost 6 bases. The germline CDR1 and CDR2 sequences are SGHAT and FQDESV (reference sequence). The CDR3 DNA is TGTGCCAGCAGCTTAGCATGGGGCACAAGACAGGGTCCCAATGAGCAGTTCTTC. Protein sequence: CASSLAWGTRQGPNEQFF.

The V call is TRBV7-3, the J call TRBJ2-2, with 14 nucleotides matching TRBD2. After removal of 0 bases from V and 1 base from J, the junction contained 10 bases not matched to a gene. This CDR3 is built from 21 residues. Germline CDR1 and CDR2: SGHTA and FQGTGA. CDR3 sequence: CASSLTGPGLAGGLNTGELFF. For the CDR3, the DNA is TGTGCCAGCAGCTTAACAGGTCCCGGACTAGCGGGAGGCTTGAACACCGGGGAGCTGTTTTTT. The full variable domain, completed using reference TRBV7-3 and TRBJ2-2, is GAGVSQTPSNKVTEKGKYVELRCDPISGHTALYWYRQSLGQGPEFLIYFQGTGAADDSGLPNDRFFAVRPEGSVSTLKIQRTERGDSAVYLCASSLTGPGLAGGLNTGELFFGEGSRLTVL.

The V call is TRBV5-6, the J call TRBJ2-1; D ambiguous. The CDR3 contains 17 residues. The V end lost 4 bases, the J end lost 9 bases, and 26 bases lay between the germline ends. Germline-derived CDR1 and CDR2 are SGHDT and YYEEEE. The CDR3 is CASSISPGAPEKSEQFF. DNA for the CDR3: TGTGCCAGCAGCATCTCACCAGGAGCCCCTGAAAAGAGTGAGCAGTTCTTC.

The table lists this clone with a count of one. The rearrangement uses TRBV19 and TRBJ2-5; no clear D gene. Germline loops: CDR1 LNHDA, CDR2 SQIVND (reference sequence). V was shortened by 4 bases and J by 5 bases, with 11 bases between the two germline ends. This CDR3 has 13 residues. The CDR3 here is CASSNVPSETQYF. The CDR3 bases are TGTGCCAGTAGTAACGTACCTTCGGAGACCCAGTACTTC.

The chain has TRBV5-4 and TRBJ2-6, with D uncertain. The V end lost 4 bases, the J end lost 0 bases, and 8 bases lay between the germline ends. CDR1 is SGHNT and CDR2 is YYREEE in the germline V gene (reference sequence). CDR3 length: 15 residues. The CDR3 nucleotides are TGTGCCAGCAGCCCACCCTTCTCTGGGGCCAACGTCCTGACTTTC. This sequence encodes CASSPPFSGANVLTF.

The chain employs TRBV25-1 and TRBJ2-7, with 7 bases fitting TRBD1. J was trimmed by 2 bases and V by 7 bases; bases with no gene match: 5. Germline values: CDR1 MGHDK, CDR2 SYGVNS. The CDR3 consists of 13 residues. The CDR3 DNA follows: TGTGCCAGCATGGGGACAGAGACCTACGAGCAGTACTTC. Its protein product is CASMGTETYEQYF.

Written as DNA, the CDR3 is TGTGCCAGCAGCTCCAAAAAGCCTACTAGCGGGAGGGAAGATTTTGGGATATGGGATACGCAGTATTTT. Translating it yields CASSSKKPTSGREDFGIWDTQYF. The genes are TRBV9 and TRBJ2-3, with 13 positions matching TRBD2. Germline assignment: CDR1 SGDLS and CDR2 YYNGEE. V lost 4 bases, J lost 6 bases, and 29 bases stayed unmatched. This CDR3 is 23 amino acids long. Full variable domain (remainder filled in from reference TRBV9 and TRBJ2-3): DSGVTQTPKHLITATGQRVTLRCSPRSGDLSVYWYQQSLDQGLQFLIQYYNGEERAKGNILERFSAQQFPDLHSELNLSSLELGDSALYFCASSSKKPTSGREDFGIWDTQYFGPGTRLTVL.

This clone was seen just once. The chain couples TRBV6-1 to TRBJ2-1; 12 bases agree with TRBD2. Looked up from germline, CDR1 is MNHNS and CDR2 is SASEGT. CDR3 size: 19 residues. The junction had 13 bases not matched to a gene; V was cut back by 4 bases and J by 3 bases. For the CDR3, the DNA is TGTGCCAGCAGTGGTCCCGCCGGGACTAGCGGGCTGTTCTACAATGAGCAGTTCTTC. Translating it yields CASSGPAGTSGLFYNEQFF.